Presented here are 15 T cell receptor beta chains from one specimen sequenced in a study of shared clonotypes between healthy human individuals. Sequenced by immunoSEQ multiplex PCR; TCRdb stores in-frame clones only, minus some. This table holds a few million clones, 90% to 96% found once. Sequences were obtained from naive CD4+ T cells sorted from blood. Subset denoted: CD45RA+ positively selected. All receptors come from a man between 18 and 35 years old in good health.

This chain joins TRBV5-1 and TRBJ1-1; TRBD1 might be the D (5 bases). This CDR3 is 15 amino acids long. CDR1 is SGHRS and CDR2 is YFSETQ in the germline V gene. V shed 4 bases and J shed 0 bases, with 13 bases lying between them. CDR3 protein: CASSPEGVMNTEAFF. The CDR3 bases are TGCGCCAGCAGCCCGGAAGGGGTAATGAACACTGAAGCTTTCTTT.

The J gene is TRBJ2-2, the V gene TRBV27, with D perhaps given as TRBD1 or TRBD2 (5 bases each). This CDR3 contains 14 residues. Trimming pared 6 bases from V and 4 bases from J, leaving 12 bases between. CDR1 and CDR2 from the germline V gene are MNHEY and SMNVEV (reference sequence). The CDR3 loop reads CASSTGLSTGELFF. DNA for the CDR3: TGTGCCAGCAGCACGGGGCTTAGCACCGGGGAGCTGTTTTTT.

The table lists this clone with a count of one. This chain connects TRBV20-1 to TRBJ1-5, with unresolved D. The CDR3 spans 11 residues. CDR1 DFQATT and CDR2 SNEGSKA come from the germline V gene (reference sequence). Trimming removed 6 bases at V and 6 bases at J, with 9 bases between. CDR3 DNA sequence: TGCAGTGCAAACAAGGGTCAGCCCCAGCATTTT. It is translated as CSANKGQPQHF.

This chain links TRBV5-4 with TRBJ1-2; D gene ambiguous. Germline V gives CDR1 SGHNT, CDR2 YYREEE (reference sequence). The CDR3 is 13 residues long. The V end lost 7 bases, the J end lost 4 bases, and 14 bases lay between the germline ends. Written as DNA, the CDR3 is TGTGCCAGCCGAATAAAGAGCACCTATGGCTACACCTTC. Translated: CASRIKSTYGYTF.

J is TRBJ1-3 and V is TRBV19, with a weak D call TRBD1 (5 bases). Trimming removed 2 bases from V and 2 bases from J, with 10 bases in between. Looked up from germline, CDR1 is LNHDA and CDR2 is SQIVND (reference sequence). The CDR3 length is 15 residues. CDR3 coding DNA: TGTGCCAGTAGTATAAGCGGGGGAACTGGAAACACCATATATTTT. It specifies CASSISGGTGNTIYF.

This sequence joins TRBV7-2 and TRBJ2-1; D remains unclear. Trimming stripped 5 bases from V and 1 base from J, with 9 bases between. The CDR3 sequence is 14 residues long. The germline CDR1 and CDR2 sequences are SGHTA and FQGNSA. CDR3 in DNA: TGTGCCAGCAGCCGAGAATATTCCTACAATGAGCAGTTCTTC. The encoded protein is CASSREYSYNEQFF.

The chain employs TRBV6-5 and TRBJ2-1; a weak D match, TRBD1 (6 bases). The CDR3 is 15 amino acids. From germline, CDR1 is MNHEY and CDR2 SVGAGI. Trimming removed 6 bases from V and 0 bases from J, with 12 bases in between. The CDR3 reads CASRETGPSYNEQFF. The CDR3 region has the DNA TGTGCCAGCAGGGAAACAGGGCCCTCCTACAATGAGCAGTTCTTC.

The chain has TRBV11-3 and TRBJ2-5; no clear D. The V end lost 5 bases, the J end lost 1 base, and 8 bases lay between the germline ends. The CDR3 spans 13 residues. Germline V gene lookup returns CDR1 SGHNT and CDR2 YENEEA. CDR3 amino acids: CASSPRSQETQYF. The CDR3 DNA reads TGTGCCAGCAGCCCCAGGTCCCAAGAGACCCAGTACTTC.

The V and J genes are TRBV6-6 and TRBJ2-5; 9 positions match TRBD1. Germline V gene lookup returns CDR1 MNHNY and CDR2 SVGAGI (reference sequence). The CDR3 length is 13 residues. V shed 9 bases, J shed 4 bases, and the junction held 6 bases outside the gene matches. The CDR3 DNA sequence: TGTGCCAGTCGGACAGGGGTTATAGAGACCCAGTACTTC. This gives the protein CASRTGVIETQYF.

Comments on this clone: The same CDR3 also results from other DNA sequences found in this sample. The chain combines TRBV18 with TRBJ1-1, with 9 bases aligning to TRBD1. The CDR3 totals 15 residues. After removal of 3 bases from V and 1 base from J, the junction contained 3 bases not matched to a gene. The germline CDR1 and CDR2 sequences are KGHSH and LQKENI. The CDR3 bases are TGTGCCAGCTCACCGCGGACAGGGGAGAACACTGAAGCTTTCTTT. Translation gives CASSPRTGENTEAFF.

Of note for this clone: The sample contains more than one DNA sequence encoding this CDR3. The chain joins TRBV29-1 to TRBJ1-2; D gene ambiguous. This CDR3 comprises 14 residues. Looked up from germline, CDR1 is SQVTM and CDR2 is ANQGSEA. V was pared by 0 bases and J by 2 bases, with 10 bases between. The CDR3 DNA reads as TGCAGCGTTGAAGATGGTAGGAGGAACTATGGCTACACCTTC. Protein sequence: CSVEDGRRNYGYTF.

The rearrangement links TRBV6-1 to TRBJ2-2; 8 bases are shared with TRBD1. Trimming removed 2 bases from V and 2 bases from J; junction bases left unmatched: 4. This CDR3 spans 16 amino acids. From germline, CDR1 is MNHNS and CDR2 SASEGT. CDR3 coding DNA: TGTGCCAGCAGTGAAACAGGGGGGTTAAACACCGGGGAGCTGTTTTTT. Translation gives CASSETGGLNTGELFF.

V and J are TRBV10-2 and TRBJ2-5; TRBD2 matches 13 bases. CDR3 size: 15 residues. Germline-derived CDR1 and CDR2 are WSHSY and SAAADI. The V segment lost 6 bases and the J segment 4 bases; nucleotides outside the gene matches: 5. CDR3 coding DNA: TGCGCCAGCAGATCCGGGACTAGCGGGATAGAGACCCAGTACTTC. Translated: CASRSGTSGIETQYF.

Worth noting for this clone: Other DNA sequences of this sample code for an identical CDR3. The chain has TRBV2 and TRBJ2-5; a possible D gene is TRBD2 (5 bases). CDR3 length equals 13 residues. Germline CDR1 and CDR2: SNHLY and FYNNEI. The V and J ends lost 6 bases and 5 bases respectively, with 13 bases between them. The CDR3 DNA reads as TGTGCCAGCAGGCCGAGCGGTGTGGAGACCCAGTACTTC. Protein sequence: CASRPSGVETQYF.

The chain employs TRBV10-3 and TRBJ2-1; D is perhaps TRBD2 (6 bases). Germline values: CDR1 ENHRY, CDR2 SYGVKD. Trimming took 3 bases from V and 3 from J, leaving 15 bases between them. The CDR3 totals 16 residues. The chain's CDR3 is CAISDISRDFYNEQFF. In nucleotides, the CDR3 is TGTGCCATCAGTGACATTTCGCGGGACTTCTACAATGAGCAGTTCTTC.